This TCR beta chain comes out of a study of blood T cell repertoires in COVID-19. Across the study: Italy, Spain and the United States were the sources of the convalescent and acute COVID-19 samples.

Assay used: immunoSEQ multiplex PCR; TCRdb lists only in-frame clones, some missing. Here the sample spans roughly 180,000 clones, roughly 82% being singletons. The germline CDR1 and CDR2 sequences are SGHAT and FQNNGV. V gave up 3 bases and J gave up 2 bases, with 14 bases separating them. CDR3 size: 15 residues. This clone has a handful of counts. Cohort 3 donors were reported recovered after two negative PCRs, clearance, or symptom resolution. The sequence derives from a woman aged 30 to 39 who had recovered from COVID-19. Specimen: PBMCs or T cells enriched from blood (not recorded which). The J gene is TRBJ2-7, the V gene TRBV11-2; D might be TRBD1 (5 bases). The CDR3 here is CASSFDRLGPYEQYF. CDR3 DNA: TGTGCCAGCAGCTTCGATAGATTGGGGCCCTACGAGCAGTACTTC.